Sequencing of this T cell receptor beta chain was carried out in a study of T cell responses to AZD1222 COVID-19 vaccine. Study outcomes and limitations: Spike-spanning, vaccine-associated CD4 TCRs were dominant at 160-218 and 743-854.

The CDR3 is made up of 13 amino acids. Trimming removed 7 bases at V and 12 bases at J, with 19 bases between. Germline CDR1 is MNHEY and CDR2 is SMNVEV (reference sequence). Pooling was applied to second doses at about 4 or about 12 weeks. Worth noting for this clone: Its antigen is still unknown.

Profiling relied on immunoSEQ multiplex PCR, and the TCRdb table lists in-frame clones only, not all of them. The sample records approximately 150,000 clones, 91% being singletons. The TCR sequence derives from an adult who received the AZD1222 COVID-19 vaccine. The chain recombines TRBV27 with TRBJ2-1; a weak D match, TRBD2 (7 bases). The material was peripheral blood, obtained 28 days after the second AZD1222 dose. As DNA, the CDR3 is TGTGCCAGCACAACGGGGGGCGGGAGAGTGCAGTTCTTC. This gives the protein CASTTGGGRVQFF.